This section outlines one T cell receptor (beta chain) sequence together with its context. Its target is not known. Generated by immunoSEQ multiplex PCR, the TCRdb table keeps only in-frame clones and is missing some. The table shows millions of clones, with 95% occurring only once. The germline V gene has CDR1 SGHRS and CDR2 YFSETQ. The CDR3 has 16 residues. V lost 3 bases and J 0 bases, leaving 12 bases between the germline ends. The record originates from a study of shared clonotypes between healthy human individuals. Study results and caveats: Across subsets, estimated richness was generally greater for naive than for memory populations.

The sequence derives from a man aged 18 to 35 in good health. The source material was naive CD4+ T cells sorted from blood. Subset reported: CD45RA+ positively selected. The J gene is TRBJ2-2, the V gene TRBV5-1; possibly TRBD1 for D (5 bases). CDR3 bases: TGCGCCAGCAGCTCCGTGGGGCACCCGAACACCGGGGAGCTGTTTTTT. Translating it yields CASSSVGHPNTGELFF.